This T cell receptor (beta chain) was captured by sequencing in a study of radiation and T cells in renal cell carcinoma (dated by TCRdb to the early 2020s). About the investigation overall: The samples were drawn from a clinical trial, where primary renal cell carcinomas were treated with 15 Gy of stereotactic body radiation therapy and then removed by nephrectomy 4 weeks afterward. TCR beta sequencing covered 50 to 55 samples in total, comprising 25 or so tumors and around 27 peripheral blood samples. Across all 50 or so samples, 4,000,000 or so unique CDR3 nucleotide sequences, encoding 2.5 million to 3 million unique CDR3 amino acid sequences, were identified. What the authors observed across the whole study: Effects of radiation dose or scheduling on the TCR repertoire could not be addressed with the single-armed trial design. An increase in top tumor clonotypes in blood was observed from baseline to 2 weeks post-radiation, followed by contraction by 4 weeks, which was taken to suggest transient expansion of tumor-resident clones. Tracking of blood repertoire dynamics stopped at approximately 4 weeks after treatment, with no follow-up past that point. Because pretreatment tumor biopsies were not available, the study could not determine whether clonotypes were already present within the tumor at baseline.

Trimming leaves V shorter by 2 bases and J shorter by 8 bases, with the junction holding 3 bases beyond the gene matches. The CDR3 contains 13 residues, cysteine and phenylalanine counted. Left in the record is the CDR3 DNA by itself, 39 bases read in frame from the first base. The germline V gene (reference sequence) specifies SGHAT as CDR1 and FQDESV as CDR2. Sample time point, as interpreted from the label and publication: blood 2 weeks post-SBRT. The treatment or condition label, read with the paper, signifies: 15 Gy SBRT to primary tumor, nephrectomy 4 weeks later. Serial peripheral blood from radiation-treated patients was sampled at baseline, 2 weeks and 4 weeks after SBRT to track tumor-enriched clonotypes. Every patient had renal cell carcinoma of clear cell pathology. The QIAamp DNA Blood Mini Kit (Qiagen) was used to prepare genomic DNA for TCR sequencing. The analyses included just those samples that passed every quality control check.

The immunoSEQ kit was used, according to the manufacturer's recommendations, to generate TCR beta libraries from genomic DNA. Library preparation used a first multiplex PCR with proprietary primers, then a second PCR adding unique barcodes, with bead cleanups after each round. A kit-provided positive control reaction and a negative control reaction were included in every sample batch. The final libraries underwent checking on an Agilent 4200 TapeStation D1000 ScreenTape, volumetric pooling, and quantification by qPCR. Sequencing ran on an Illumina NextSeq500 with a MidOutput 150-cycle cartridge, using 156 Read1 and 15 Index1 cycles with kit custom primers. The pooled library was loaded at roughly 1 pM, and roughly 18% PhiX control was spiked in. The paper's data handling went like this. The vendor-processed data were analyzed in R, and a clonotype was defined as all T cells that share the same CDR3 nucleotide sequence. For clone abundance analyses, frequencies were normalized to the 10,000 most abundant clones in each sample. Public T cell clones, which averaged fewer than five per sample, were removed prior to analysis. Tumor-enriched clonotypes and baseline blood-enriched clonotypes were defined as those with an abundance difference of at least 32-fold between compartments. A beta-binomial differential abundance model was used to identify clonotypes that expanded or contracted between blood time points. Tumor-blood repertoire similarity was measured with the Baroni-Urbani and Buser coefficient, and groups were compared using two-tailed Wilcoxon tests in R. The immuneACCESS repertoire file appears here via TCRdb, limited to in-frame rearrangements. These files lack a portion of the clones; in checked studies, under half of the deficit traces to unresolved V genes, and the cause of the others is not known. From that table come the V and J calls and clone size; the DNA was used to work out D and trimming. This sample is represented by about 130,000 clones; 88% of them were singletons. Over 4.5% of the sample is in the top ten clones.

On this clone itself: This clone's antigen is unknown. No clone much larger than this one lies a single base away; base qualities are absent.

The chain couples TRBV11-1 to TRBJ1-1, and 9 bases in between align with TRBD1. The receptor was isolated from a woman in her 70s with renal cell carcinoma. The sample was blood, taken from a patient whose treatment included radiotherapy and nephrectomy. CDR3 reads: CASSLTGQGEAFF. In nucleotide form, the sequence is TGTGCCAGCAGCTTAACCGGACAGGGGGAAGCTTTCTTT.